The rows below give T cell receptor beta chains drawn from one sample of a study of T-cell memory formation after mild COVID-19. TCRdb reprocessed the 5' RACE reads via MiXCR and lists one record per CDR3 protein. The data hold tens of thousands of distinct CDR3 sequences, with roughly 16% observed a single time. Sequencing was done on a sample of PBMCs or a T cell subset sorted from them (not recorded which). The receptors here all came from a man aged 18 to 29 who had mild COVID-19 (a few samples of this study predate the infection). Cell type and time point are not known. Both conserved end residues are part of each CDR3. Fields, in order: J gene, clone size, V gene, D gene, CDR3 DNA, CDR3 protein. D genes are given only for firm matches. Expanded clones get a size class; other rows say once, few or many, or leave the size out.

>TRBJ2-3|many|TRBV6-5|-
TGTGCCAGCACCGACACAGAGGCTAGCACAGATACGCAGTATTTT
CASTDTEASTDTQYF
>TRBJ1-5|few|TRBV4-2|-
TGTGCCAGCAGCCAAGTTTCTGGACAGAGAGAGCAGCCCCAGCATTTT
CASSQVSGQREQPQHF
>TRBJ1-2|-|TRBV12-3/TRBV12-4|-
TGTGCCAGCAGTTTGTTATCGGGAGATGGCTACACCTTC
CASSLLSGDGYTF
>TRBJ1-6|-|TRBV6-5|-
TGTGCCAGCAGACCACCGCCGGGAGTAGGGAATTCACCCCTCCACTTT
CASRPPPGVGNSPLHF
>TRBJ2-2|once|TRBV5-1|-
TGCGACAGCAGCTTGAACCCCGGGGAGCTGTTTTTT
CDSSLNPGELFF
>TRBJ1-3|once|TRBV6-5|-
TGTGCCAGCAGTTTCACGGGACAAACCTCTGGAAACACCATATATTTT
CASSFTGQTSGNTIYF
>TRBJ2-3|-|TRBV5-4|TRBD1
TGTGCCAGCAGACTGGGACAGGGGGTTGAGCAGTATTTT
CASRLGQGVEQYF
>TRBJ2-3|few|TRBV3-1|TRBD1
TGTGCCAGCAGCCAATTAGACCCGACAGGGTTAACAGATACGCAGTATTTT
CASSQLDPTGLTDTQYF
>TRBJ1-1|many|TRBV5-5|-
TGTGCCAGCAGCCCTGGCCCTCCGGGTGGCACTGAAGCTTTCTTT
CASSPGPPGGTEAFF
>TRBJ1-1|-|TRBV5-1|-
TGCGCCAGCAGCGAGAAGGTGAGCATGAACACTGAAGCTTTCTTT
CASSEKVSMNTEAFF
>TRBJ2-4|-|TRBV20-1|TRBD2
TGCAGTGCTAGAGTGTGGTCGCCTAGCGGGGGGGAAGCCAAAAACATTCAGTACTTC
CSARVWSPSGGEAKNIQYF
>TRBJ1-2|few|TRBV6-6|TRBD1
TGTGCCAGCAGTGACCGACAGGGATGGATACAGGGCTACACCTTC
CASSDRQGWIQGYTF
>TRBJ2-3|few|TRBV12-3/TRBV12-4|TRBD1
TGTGCCAGCACCGAATATGGACAGGGCCCCACAGATACGCAGTATTTT
CASTEYGQGPTDTQYF
>TRBJ2-7|many|TRBV20-1|-
TGCAGTGCTCCGACTAGCTCCTACGAGCAGTACTTC
CSAPTSSYEQYF
>TRBJ2-3|few|TRBV5-1|TRBD2
TGCGCCAGCAGCTTCACGGGGCGGGGGGGTGATACGCAGTATTTT
CASSFTGRGGDTQYF
>TRBJ1-2|-|TRBV7-9|-
TGTGCCAGCAGCAAAACCCCTCGACAGAAGGACTATGGCTACACCTTC
CASSKTPRQKDYGYTF
>TRBJ2-7|many|TRBV7-6|-
TGTGCCAGCACCCTGCTACCCCTGAGTGCCGAGCAGTACTTC
CASTLLPLSAEQYF
>TRBJ2-1|-|TRBV6-5|TRBD2
TGTGCCAGCAGCATGCTAGCGGGAGGGCCTCAGTTCTTC
CASSMLAGGPQFF
>TRBJ1-5|-|TRBV7-9|-
TGTGCCAGCAGCTTAGGAGGGGGGAGAAATCAGCCCCAGCATTTT
CASSLGGGRNQPQHF
>TRBJ1-4|-|TRBV7-2|TRBD1
TGTGCCAGCACCGGAGGGGGCACTAATGAAAAACTGTTTTTT
CASTGGGTNEKLFF
>TRBJ2-3|many|TRBV4-1|TRBD2
TGCGCCAGCAGCCAAACCCCCTTGGGGGGGACAGATACGCAGTATTTT
CASSQTPLGGTDTQYF
>TRBJ2-1|-|TRBV12-3/TRBV12-4|TRBD2
TGTGCCAGCAGTAAGACTAGCGGGGGGGCCGGATTCTACAATGAGCAGTTCTTC
CASSKTSGGAGFYNEQFF
>TRBJ2-1|few|TRBV6-2/TRBV6-3|-
TGTGCCAGCAGTCACGGGACAGAGCAGTTCTTC
CASSHGTEQFF
>TRBJ1-2|-|TRBV6-6|-
TGTGCCAGCAGCGGGGGCATTTACTATGGCTACACCTTC
CASSGGIYYGYTF
>TRBJ2-1|few|TRBV12-3/TRBV12-4|TRBD2
TGTGCCAGCAGTTTGGCAGCGGGGACTAGCGGAACCTACAATGAGCAGTTCTTC
CASSLAAGTSGTYNEQFF
>TRBJ2-7|-|TRBV5-1|TRBD1
TGCGCCAGCAGCGCGACAGGGGGCACCTACGAGCAGTACTTC
CASSATGGTYEQYF
>TRBJ2-2|few|TRBV5-1|-
TGCGCCAGCAGCTTGGTAGCCGGGGAGCTGTTTTTT
CASSLVAGELFF
>TRBJ2-1|-|TRBV4-3|TRBD1
TGCGCCAGCAGCCAAGCTCCAGCAGGGGGCGCTTTTTACAATGAGCAGTTCTTC
CASSQAPAGGAFYNEQFF
>TRBJ2-2|few|TRBV11-2|-
TGTGCCAGCAGCTTAGGTTACGGGGTGCACACCGGGGAGCTGTTTTTT
CASSLGYGVHTGELFF
>TRBJ2-1|few|TRBV6-5|-
TGTGCCAGCAGTTACTCGTTTGGAGGGAATGAGCAGTTCTTC
CASSYSFGGNEQFF
>TRBJ2-5|few|TRBV13|-
TGTGCCAGCAGCTTTCCTCCACAGCGGGTGCCGGAGACCCAGTACTTC
CASSFPPQRVPETQYF
>TRBJ2-2|many|TRBV4-1|-
TGCGCCAGCAGCCAAGATTGGGTGAGCGGGCCGAACACCGGGGAGCTGTTTTTT
CASSQDWVSGPNTGELFF
>TRBJ2-1|-|TRBV12-3/TRBV12-4|-
TGTGCCAGCAGTCCCGACAGAAATGAGCAGTTCTTC
CASSPDRNEQFF
>TRBJ1-5|-|TRBV2|-
TGTGCCAGCAGTGTGGGTCTTAATCAGCCCCAGCATTTT
CASSVGLNQPQHF
>TRBJ2-1|few|TRBV12-3/TRBV12-4|TRBD2
TGTGCCAGCAGTTGGACTAGCGGGAACAATGAGCAGTTCTTC
CASSWTSGNNEQFF
>TRBJ1-1|few|TRBV4-3|-
TGCGCCAGCAGCCCCCAACCGGAGGCCACTGAAGCTTTCTTT
CASSPQPEATEAFF
>TRBJ2-5|-|TRBV4-3|-
TGCGCCAGCAGCCCCGGGCCCTGGTCGGAGGGAGAGACCCAGTACTTC
CASSPGPWSEGETQYF
>TRBJ1-5|once|TRBV9|-
TGTGCCAGCAGCGTAGCTGGGGGGCCCGATCAGCCCCAGCATTTT
CASSVAGGPDQPQHF
>TRBJ2-3|few|TRBV11-2|TRBD1
TGTGCCAGCAGCCGAGACAGGGAGAAAGAAGAGACAGATACGCAGTATTTT
CASSRDREKEETDTQYF
>TRBJ2-3|-|TRBV5-6|TRBD2
TGTGCCAGCAGTTACGGGGGGGCCACAGATACGCAGTATTTT
CASSYGGATDTQYF
>TRBJ2-2|-|TRBV7-7|-
TGTGCTAGCAGCTTAACACTAGATCCCACCGGGGAGATGTTTTTT
CASSLTLDPTGEMFF
>TRBJ2-1|-|TRBV27|TRBD2
TGTGCCAGCAGCTGGACTAGCGGGGGGTTTAATGAGCAGTTCTTC
CASSWTSGGFNEQFF
>TRBJ1-4|-|TRBV5-5|-
TGTGCCAGCAGCTTGATGGGGGGCTACGGTGAAAAACTGTTTTTT
CASSLMGGYGEKLFF
>TRBJ2-1|few|TRBV24-1|-
TGTGCCACCAGTGCGGGGGCGAGCTCCTACAATGAGCAGTTCTTC
CATSAGASSYNEQFF
>TRBJ2-3|-|TRBV9|TRBD2
TGTGCCAGCAGCGGGAGCGGGGGGTCCACAAGCACAGATACGCAGTATTTT
CASSGSGGSTSTDTQYF
>TRBJ1-1|-|TRBV6-5|TRBD1
TGTGCCAGCAGTGCCGGGACAGGGTCCCAAGCTTTCTTT
CASSAGTGSQAFF
>TRBJ2-4|-|TRBV5-5|-
TGTGCCAGCAGCTTGGGCAGGTCTCGGTACTTC
CASSLGRSRYF
>TRBJ2-2|-|TRBV11-3|-
TGTGCCAGCAGCTTAGGATGGGCAGGGCTGAACACCGGGGAGCTGTTTTTT
CASSLGWAGLNTGELFF
>TRBJ1-5|few|TRBV27|-
TGTGCCAGCAGTTTACAAGGGGTGGAAAGCAATCAGCCCCAGCATTTT
CASSLQGVESNQPQHF
>TRBJ2-3|-|TRBV29-1|-
TGCAGCGTTGAAGAGGGGAGAGGGGTCACAGATACGCAGTATTTT
CSVEEGRGVTDTQYF
>TRBJ2-2|few|TRBV12-3/TRBV12-4|-
TGTGCCAGCAGCTTACAGGATTTGACCGGGGAGCTGTTTTTT
CASSLQDLTGELFF